These 5 T cell receptor beta chains came from one sample sequenced in a study of shared clonotypes between healthy human individuals. Generated by immunoSEQ multiplex PCR, the TCRdb table keeps only in-frame clones and is missing some. Of 2,500,000 or so clones in the sample, just over 90% were seen once. Source material: naive CD4+ T cells sorted from blood. Subset: CD45RA+ positively selected. The receptors shown here come from a young man in good health.

The chain has TRBV7-2 and TRBJ2-3; 8 positions agree with TRBD2. J was trimmed by 11 bases and V by 4 bases; bases with no gene match: 8. Germline V CDR1 and CDR2: SGHTA, FQGNSA. CDR3 size: 13 residues. The CDR3 here is CASSSQVAGGQYF. CDR3 sequence (DNA): TGTGCCAGCAGCTCCCAGGTCGCGGGGGGGCAGTATTTT.

This sequence joins TRBV4-1 and TRBJ1-4; D might be TRBD1 (5 bases). The length of the CDR3 is 18 residues. Germline CDR1 MGHRA, CDR2 YSYEKL. V was trimmed by 2 bases and J by 0 bases, leaving 16 bases between them. The CDR3 loop is CASSQQVFRVSTNEKLFF. The CDR3, as DNA: TGCGCCAGCAGCCAACAAGTCTTCAGGGTTTCAACTAATGAAAAACTGTTTTTT.

In its sample, this clone was seen once. The rearrangement links TRBV7-9 to TRBJ1-3; D ambiguous. This CDR3 is built from 15 residues. Germline values: CDR1 SEHNR, CDR2 FQNEAQ (reference sequence). The V end was cut by 5 bases, the J end by 1 base, with 12 bases between. The CDR3 here is CASSHDTESGNTIYF. DNA of the CDR3: TGTGCCAGCAGCCATGACACAGAGTCTGGAAACACCATATATTTT.

The gene calls are TRBV9 and TRBJ2-2; D unclear. CDR3 length: 15 amino acids. Germline V CDR1 and CDR2: SGDLS, YYNGEE. The germline V and J ends were trimmed by 0 bases and 5 bases, with 11 bases remaining between them. The CDR3 is CASSVAPLGTGELFF. The DNA of the CDR3 is TGTGCCAGCAGCGTAGCACCCCTGGGGACCGGGGAGCTGTTTTTT.

The chain uses TRBV29-1 and TRBJ2-3; 11 bases align to TRBD1. The germline gives CDR1 SQVTM, CDR2 ANQGSEA. J lost 2 bases, V lost 7 bases, and 5 bases had no gene match. The CDR3 runs to 14 residues. In DNA, the CDR3 is TGCAGCGGAAGGACAGGGGGCCTCACAGATACGCAGTATTTT. Translating gives CSGRTGGLTDTQYF.